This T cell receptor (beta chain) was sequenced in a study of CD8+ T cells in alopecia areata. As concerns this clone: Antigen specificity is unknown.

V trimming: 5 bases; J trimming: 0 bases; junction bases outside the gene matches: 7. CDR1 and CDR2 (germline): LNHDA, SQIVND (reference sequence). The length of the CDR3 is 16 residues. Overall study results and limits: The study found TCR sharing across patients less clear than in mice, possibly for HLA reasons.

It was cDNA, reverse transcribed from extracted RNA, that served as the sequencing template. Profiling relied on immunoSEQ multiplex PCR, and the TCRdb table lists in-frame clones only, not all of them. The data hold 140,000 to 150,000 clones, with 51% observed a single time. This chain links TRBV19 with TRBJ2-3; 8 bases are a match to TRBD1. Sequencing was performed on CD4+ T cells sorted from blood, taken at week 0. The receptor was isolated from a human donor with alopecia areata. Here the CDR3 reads CASSARTGPSTDTQYF. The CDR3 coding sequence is TGTGCCAGTAGTGCTCGGACAGGGCCTAGCACAGATACGCAGTATTTT.